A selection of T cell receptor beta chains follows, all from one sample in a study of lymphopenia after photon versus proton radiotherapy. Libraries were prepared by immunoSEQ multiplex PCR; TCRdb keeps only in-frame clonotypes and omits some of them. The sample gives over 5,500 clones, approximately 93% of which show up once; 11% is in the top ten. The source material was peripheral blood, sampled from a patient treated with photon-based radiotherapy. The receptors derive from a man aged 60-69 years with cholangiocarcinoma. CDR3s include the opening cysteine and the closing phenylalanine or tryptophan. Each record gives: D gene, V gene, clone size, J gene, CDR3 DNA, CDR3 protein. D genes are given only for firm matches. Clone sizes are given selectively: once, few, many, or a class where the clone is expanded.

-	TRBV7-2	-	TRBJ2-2	TGTGCCAGCAGCATGGGAAGTGGTAACACCGGGGAGCTGTTTTTT	CASSMGSGNTGELFF
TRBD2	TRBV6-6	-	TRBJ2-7	TGTGCCAGCAGTCAAGGACTAGTCCACGAGCAGTACTTC	CASSQGLVHEQYF
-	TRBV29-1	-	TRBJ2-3	TGCAGCGCTGCGGGGGCCAGCACAGATACGCAGTATTTT	CSAAGASTDTQYF
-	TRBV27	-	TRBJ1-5	TGTGCCAGCAACATCAGGCGGGATAGCAATCAGCCCCAGCATTTT	CASNIRRDSNQPQHF
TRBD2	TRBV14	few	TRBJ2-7	TGTGCCAGCAGCCAGCTAGGGGTTAGCGGGGCCGGCTACGAGCAGTACTTC	CASSQLGVSGAGYEQYF
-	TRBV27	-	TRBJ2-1	TGTGCCAGCAGTTCGGGAGATCTGACCTACAATGAGCAGTTCTTC	CASSSGDLTYNEQFF
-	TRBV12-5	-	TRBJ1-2	TGTGCTAGTGGGAGGGTCCAAGGTTACGGTGGCTACACCTTC	CASGRVQGYGGYTF
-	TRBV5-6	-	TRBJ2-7	TGTGCCAGCAGCTCCCAGGGTAGCTCCTACGAGCAGTACTTC	CASSSQGSSYEQYF
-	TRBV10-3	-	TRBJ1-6	TGTGCCATCAGTGGGGAGGGATCACCCCTCCACTTT	CAISGEGSPLHF
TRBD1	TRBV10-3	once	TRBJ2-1	TGTGCCATCAGTGGACAGGGGGCGGGTGAGCAGTTCTTC	CAISGQGAGEQFF
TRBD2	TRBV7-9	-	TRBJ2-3	TGTGCCAGCAGCTCCGGGACTAGGAGTAAAGATACGCAGTATTTT	CASSSGTRSKDTQYF
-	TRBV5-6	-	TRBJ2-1	TGTGCCAGCAGCATCCCGCGGGGCCCCTACAATGAGCAGTTCTTC	CASSIPRGPYNEQFF
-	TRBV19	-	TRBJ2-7	TGTGCCAGTAGTATAGTGACCAGCCGCCCCTACGAGCAGTACTTC	CASSIVTSRPYEQYF
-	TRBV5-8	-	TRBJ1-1	TGTGCCAGCAGTCTATACACTGAAGCTTTCTTT	CASSLYTEAFF
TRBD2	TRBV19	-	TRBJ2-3	TGTGCCAGTAGTATGGGACTAGCGGGAGACACAGATACGCAGTATTTT	CASSMGLAGDTDTQYF
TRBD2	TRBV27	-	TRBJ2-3	TGTGCCAGCAGCCTTCTAGCGGGACCCCATGGTACGCAGTATTTT	CASSLLAGPHGTQYF
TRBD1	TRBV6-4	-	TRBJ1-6	TGTGCCAGCAGTACAGGGGAATATAATTCACCCCTCCACTTT	CASSTGEYNSPLHF
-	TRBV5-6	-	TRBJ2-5	TGTGCCAGCAGCCGGGACCCTGAGGAAGAGACCCAGTACTTC	CASSRDPEEETQYF
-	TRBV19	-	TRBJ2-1	TGTGCCAGTAGTATCTTCGCAAATCGGAGAAGCTCCTACAATGAGCAGTTCTTC	CASSIFANRRSSYNEQFF
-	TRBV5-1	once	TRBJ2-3	TGCGCCAGCAGCTTGAGCCGGCACGATACGCAGTATTTT	CASSLSRHDTQYF
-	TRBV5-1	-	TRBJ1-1	TGCGCCAGCAGCTTGGGGGCCACGGCGGGCACTGAAGCTTTCTTT	CASSLGATAGTEAFF
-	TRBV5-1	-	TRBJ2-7	TGCGCCAGCAGCTTGGTGGAAGGACAGCCAGTATCCTACGAGCAGTACTTC	CASSLVEGQPVSYEQYF
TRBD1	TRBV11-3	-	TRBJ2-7	TGTGCCAGCAGCAAGGGACAGGACTACGAGCAGTACTTC	CASSKGQDYEQYF
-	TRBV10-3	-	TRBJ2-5	TGTGCCACGTCCGACCAAGAGACCCAGTACTTC	CATSDQETQYF
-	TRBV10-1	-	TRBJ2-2	TGCGCCAGCAGTCCCAATTTAGGGGTGAACACCGGGGAGCTGTTTTTT	CASSPNLGVNTGELFF
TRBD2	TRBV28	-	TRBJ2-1	TGTGCCAGCAGTTTACCTACTAGCGGGGGAGCCTACAATGAGCAGTTCTTC	CASSLPTSGGAYNEQFF
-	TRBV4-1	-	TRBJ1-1	TGCGCCAGCGCTAGAGGGGCATCCACTGAAGCTTTCTTT	CASARGASTEAFF
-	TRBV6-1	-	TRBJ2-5	TGTGCCAGCAGTGATCCAGACCAAGAGACCCAGTACTTC	CASSDPDQETQYF
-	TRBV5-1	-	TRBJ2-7	TGCGCCAGCAGCTTGGAGGGGGACGAGCAGTACTTC	CASSLEGDEQYF
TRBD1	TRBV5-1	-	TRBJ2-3	TGCGCCAGCAGCCCTAGAGAAACAGGGGCATCAGATACGCAGTATTTT	CASSPRETGASDTQYF
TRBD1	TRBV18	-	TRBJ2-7	TGTGCCAGCTCACCAGACAGGGCATTCTACGAGCAGTACTTC	CASSPDRAFYEQYF
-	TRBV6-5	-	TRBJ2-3	TGTGCCAGCACCCCCAGAGGCACAGATACGCAGTATTTT	CASTPRGTDTQYF